Following are 28 T cell receptor beta chains from one sample sequenced in a study of monozygotic twins with inflammatory bowel disease. TCRdb processed the 5' RACE reads again and assigns one entry to each CDR3 protein, with no DNA. The sample table sets out hundreds of thousands of distinct CDR3 sequences. The specimen sequenced was blood. The receptor set was obtained from a human donor with ulcerative colitis or Crohn's disease, or a healthy co-twin of an affected twin (not recorded which).

The chain links TRBV27 to TRBJ2-7; as DNA is missing, the TRBD2 call by TCRdb cannot be tested. The CDR3 contains 14 residues. Germline CDR1 MNHEY, CDR2 SMNVEV (reference sequence). CDR3 sequence reads: CASSLQAGANEQYF.

The chain combines TRBV5-1 with TRBJ2-7; TCRdb's D gene call, TRBD2, goes unchecked for lack of DNA. Germline values: CDR1 SGHRS, CDR2 YFSETQ. The CDR3 is made up of 15 amino acids. This CDR3 is CASSRGSGGVNEQYF.

The chain couples TRBV9 to TRBJ2-3; TCRdb outputs TRBD2, but without DNA this stays unchecked. CDR1 and CDR2 from the germline V gene are SGDLS and YYNGEE. The CDR3 is made up of 17 amino acids. The CDR3 is CASSPRSGRGNTDTQYF.

CDR3 amino acids: CASSYDTWGTEAFF. The rearrangement joins TRBV6-5 to TRBJ1-1. Germline CDR1 reads MNHEY; CDR2 reads SVGAGI. The CDR3 is 14 residues long.

The gene calls are TRBV7-2 and TRBJ1-6; there is no DNA to check the TCRdb D call of TRBD1. Per germline, CDR1 SGHTA and CDR2 FQGNSA. This CDR3 has 15 amino acids. The chain's CDR3 is CASSRRQGYNSPLHF.

J is TRBJ2-3 and V is TRBV28; as DNA is missing, the TRBD2 call by TCRdb cannot be tested. The CDR3 consists of 13 residues. CDR1 MDHEN and CDR2 SYDVKM come from the germline V gene. The CDR3 region is CASSFPVLGTQYF.

V gene TRBV6-1 combines with J gene TRBJ2-3; TCRdb selects TRBD2, and the lack of DNA leaves this call unchecked. CDR1 is MNHNS, CDR2 SASEGT, per germline. The CDR3 totals 15 residues. CDR3: CASSQLAGGTDTQYF.

The J gene is TRBJ1-4, the V gene TRBV5-1; TCRdb selects TRBD1, and the lack of DNA leaves this call unchecked. Germline V gives CDR1 SGHRS, CDR2 YFSETQ. The CDR3 spans 14 residues. The CDR3 sequence is CASSKQPQNAKLFF.

The CDR3 sequence is CASSRTPGVRNEKLFF. The chain carries TRBV18 and TRBJ1-4; the TRBD1 assignment by TCRdb is unverifiable without DNA. The CDR3 runs to 16 residues. CDR1 and CDR2 from the germline V gene are KGHSH and LQKENI. Full variable domain (rest looked up from reference TRBV18 and TRBJ1-4): NAGVMQNPRHLVRRRGQEARLRCSPMKGHSHVYWYRQLPEEGLKFMVYLQKENIIDESGMPKERFSAEFPKEGPSILRIQQVVRGDSAAYFCASSRTPGVRNEKLFFGSGTQLSVL.

The chain employs TRBV7-2 and TRBJ1-2. Germline loops: CDR1 SGHTA, CDR2 FQGNSA. The CDR3 runs 14 residues. CDR3 sequence reads: CASSLHQPSMGYTF. Together with reference TRBV7-2 and TRBJ1-2, the CDR3 gives the full variable domain: GAGVSQSPSNKVTEKGKDVELRCDPISGHTALYWYRQSLGQGLEFLIYFQGNSAPDKSGLPSDRFSAERTGGSVSTLTIQRTQQEDSAVYLCASSLHQPSMGYTFGSGTRLTVV.

The chain couples TRBV25-1 to TRBJ2-5; TCRdb gives TRBD2 as the D gene, but with no DNA this cannot be confirmed. Per the germline V gene, CDR1 is MGHDK and CDR2 is SYGVNS. This CDR3 is built from 16 residues. CDR3 sequence reads: CASSELLGRLGETQYF. Supplemented by reference TRBV25-1 and TRBJ2-5, the full variable domain reads EADIYQTPRYLVIGTGKKITLECSQTMGHDKMYWYQQDPGMELHLIHYSYGVNSTEKGDLSSESTVSRIRTEHFPLTLESARPSHTSQYLCASSELLGRLGETQYFGPGTRLLVL.

The rearrangement links TRBV18 to TRBJ2-5. The CDR3 runs to 13 residues. Germline CDR1 and CDR2: KGHSH and LQKENI. The CDR3 sequence is CASSSLGLETQYF.

The gene calls are TRBV5-6 and TRBJ2-2. The CDR3 contains 15 residues. Germline CDR1 reads SGHDT; CDR2 reads YYEEEE. CDR3 sequence reads: CASSLRRNEPGELFF.

The CDR3: CASSLGPGDNSPLHF. V and J are TRBV7-9 and TRBJ1-6; TCRdb outputs TRBD1, but without DNA this stays unchecked. The CDR3 is 15 amino acids. Per the germline V gene, CDR1 is SEHNR and CDR2 is FQNEAQ (reference sequence).

The J gene is TRBJ2-5, the V gene TRBV20-1; the D call of TRBD2 rests on TCRdb alone, since no DNA is present to check it. This CDR3 is built from 16 residues. The germline CDR1 and CDR2 sequences are DFQATT and SNEGSKA (reference sequence). The CDR3: CSASNPGLAGMKTQYF.

V gene TRBV20-1 combines with J gene TRBJ1-4. CDR3 length: 14 amino acids. The germline CDR1 and CDR2 sequences are DFQATT and SNEGSKA (reference sequence). CDR3 region: CSLREGIISGKLFF.

The CDR3 is CASSYTRTGIVNTIYF. The V and J genes are TRBV6-5 and TRBJ1-3; the D gene TCRdb calls, TRBD1, cannot be checked with no DNA. The CDR3 consists of 16 residues. CDR1 and CDR2 from the germline V gene are MNHEY and SVGAGI.

V usage is TRBV10-3 and J usage is TRBJ2-5. The germline V gene encodes CDR1 ENHRY and CDR2 SYGVKD. The CDR3 runs to 14 residues. The CDR3 region is CAISESTRIETQYF.

CDR3 region: CASRLTGDLSPLHF. The chain is built from TRBV23-1 and TRBJ1-6; the TRBD1 assignment by TCRdb is unverifiable without DNA. TRBV23-1 is known as an ORF, though its function is uncertain. The CDR3 runs to 14 residues.

The chain carries TRBV7-3 and TRBJ2-2; no DNA is available, so the TRBD1 call from TCRdb remains unchecked. CDR1 and CDR2 (germline): SGHTA, FQGTGA. This CDR3 has 17 residues. The CDR3 region is CASSRTRGTGNTGELFF.

The chain links TRBV7-2 to TRBJ2-1; there is no DNA to check the TCRdb D call of TRBD2. This CDR3 region has 17 residues. Per the germline V gene, CDR1 is SGHTA and CDR2 is FQGNSA. CDR3: CASSLEGGSGPYNEQFF.

The chain recombines TRBV6-5 with TRBJ1-4; TCRdb returns TRBD1, unconfirmable since there is no DNA. Germline V gene lookup returns CDR1 MNHEY and CDR2 SVGAGI. This CDR3 is 17 amino acids long. This CDR3 is CASSYSGTGATNEKLFF.

The gene calls are TRBV12-3 or TRBV12-4 and TRBJ2-1. The CDR3 runs 15 residues. The CDR3 is CASSRRFAESHEQFF.

V is TRBV6-2 or TRBV6-3 and J is TRBJ2-2; as DNA is missing, the TRBD1 call by TCRdb cannot be tested. From germline, CDR1 is MNHEY and CDR2 SVGEGT. The CDR3 is 17 amino acids. The CDR3 spells CASSYPWTGGLTGELFF.

CDR3 amino acids: CATSGNHGSSYEQYF. The V call is TRBV24-1, the J call TRBJ2-7. Germline CDR1 and CDR2: KGHDR and SFDVKD. The length of the CDR3 is 15 residues.

The chain recombines TRBV27 with TRBJ2-7; TCRdb outputs TRBD2, but without DNA this stays unchecked. CDR3 length equals 16 residues. CDR1 and CDR2 (germline): MNHEY, SMNVEV (reference sequence). CDR3 residues: CASSPVAGGGGYEQYF.

The chain uses TRBV7-9 and TRBJ1-1. The CDR3 loop spans 15 amino acids. CDR1 is SEHNR, CDR2 FQNEAQ, per germline (reference sequence). The CDR3: CASSLSNSGNTEAFF.

The chain employs TRBV5-1 and TRBJ2-3; TCRdb returns TRBD1, unconfirmable since there is no DNA. CDR3 size: 15 residues. CDR1 and CDR2 (germline): SGHRS, YFSETQ. CDR3 sequence reads: CASSPGTTSTDTQYF.